This T cell receptor beta chain was documented in a study of T cells in Graves' hyperthyroidism and ophthalmopathy. Researchers amplified the TCR beta CDR3 regions from RNA transcripts. When the TCR CDR3 underwent first-round RT-PCR, the HTBI primer set was used. In TCRdb, the multiplex PCR reads were re-called with MiXCR into one record per CDR3 protein. Counted here are 140,000 or so distinct CDR3 sequences, about 20% occurring once; the ten biggest clones make up about two thirds. The V gene lost 1 base and the J gene lost 5 bases, with 15 bases spanning the gap. Looked up from germline, CDR1 is SGHRS and CDR2 is YFSETQ. This CDR3 has 15 amino acids. From around 11 ml of fresh peripheral blood, PBMCs were isolated.

The V gene is TRBV5-1, the J gene TRBJ2-5; D is perhaps TRBD2 (6 bases). Input material: blood. The sequence derives from a woman aged 50 to 60 with Graves' hyperthyroidism that later progressed to Graves' ophthalmopathy. The CDR3 DNA is TGCGCCAGCAGCTTGTACAGCGGGTTTCGGGAGACCCAGTACTTC. This sequence encodes CASSLYSGFRETQYF. The whole variable domain, filled in from reference TRBV5-1 and TRBJ2-5, reads KAGVTQTPRYLIKTRGQQVTLSCSPISGHRSVSWYQQTPGQGLQFLFEYFSETQRNKGNFPGRFSGRQFSNSRSEMNVSTLELGDSALYLCASSLYSGFRETQYFGPGTRLLVL.